This T cell receptor (beta chain) was obtained from a study of CD8 T cell repertoires and HIV-1 epitope variants (TCRdb year 2020). For the study in its entirety: T cells were stimulated in separate culture wells with each of twenty-five peptides representing autologous and known Gag and Nef epitope variants. A CMV, EBV and flu peptide pool, the Ebola AY9 epitope as negative control, and a no-peptide well were included as control conditions. The epitopes tested were three Gag epitope families plus Nef HW9 and YT9. Using the EasySep Human T Cell Enrichment Kit, T cells were enriched and then co-cultured with an equal number of autologous T cell-negative cells acting as antigen-presenting cells. Cultures ran for approximately 10 days in IMDM with gentamicin, with half-media changes on days 3 and 7 adding IL-2, IL-7 and IL-15. An aliquot of 1M T cells was saved as an uncultured baseline condition, separate from the approximately 87 T cell cultures. Running each culture condition in triplicate, except for one peptide done in duplicate, gave a total of around 90 T cell cultures.

The germline V gene (reference sequence) yields GTSNPN for CDR1 and SVGIG for CDR2. CDR3 length: 15 amino acids, cysteine to phenylalanine. Of all the DNA, just the CDR3 is kept, 45 bases in frame from base 1. Relative to germline, V is missing 2 bases and J is missing 2 bases, with 5 bases of the junction outside any gene match. To note about this clone: The antigen this receptor binds is unknown. No base quality values were provided; no much bigger clone lies one nucleotide off.

The EasySep Human CD8+ T Cell Enrichment Kit was used on day 10 to isolate CD8+ T cells from every culture. Sequencing of TCR beta CDR3 regions was done on the immunoSEQ platform at survey depth. The QIAamp DNA micro kit was used to extract genomic DNA from every cultured and uncultured CD8+ T cell population. In the original analysis: Samples with under 5,000 productive reads were excluded, and this exclusion removed about 6.5% of the roughly 80 HIV peptide-stimulated cultures. A MANAFEST web app trimmed sequences to CDR3 and removed nonproductive sequences, CDR3s under 5 amino acids, and those not starting C or ending F/W. For a clonotype to count as antigen-specific, the clonotype had to expand relative to the no-peptide control in at least 2 of 3 replicates at FDR 0.01, and only within one epitope family. In addition, a specific clonotype needed a frequency at least fivefold higher than in wells stimulated with peptides from other epitope families. TCRdb holds this immuneACCESS table with in-frame rearrangements only. Some clones are missing; in checked studies, unresolved V genes explain under half, and the rest has no known cause. V, J and clone size are taken as reported in that table, and D and trimming were inferred from the DNA itself. This sample lists roughly 100,000 clones; roughly 77% were detected once. The ten largest clones capture about 26% of the sample.

What the research found in general, with its limitations: Of the nine antigen-specific TCR beta clonotypes identified, roughly 6 appeared cross-reactive for autologous or known escape epitope variants. The Nef KF9 family was recognized by five clonotypes and the HW9 family by one, and no responses to the TAALDMSHF plasma variant were observed. The assay could identify only TCR beta chains and pointed to proliferation in response to antigen, not to T cell function or cytokine profile.

The rearrangement joined TRBV30 to TRBJ2-7; TRBD1 agrees with 11 junctional bases. The TCR originated in a male donor with HIV. Material: uncultured baseline CD8+ T cells from peripheral blood mononuclear cells (PBMCs). This receptor has the CDR3 CAWSPTGQGAYEQYF. The base sequence is TGTGCCTGGAGTCCGACGGGACAGGGGGCCTACGAGCAGTACTTC.